This TCR beta chain was sequenced in a study of blood T cell repertoires in COVID-19. Study-level background: In each case, the material was cDNA or gDNA derived from T cells, B-cell-depleted T cells, or PBMCs.

Original handling: Amplified reference gene primers provided the basis for estimating nucleated cell counts. Libraries were prepared by immunoSEQ multiplex PCR; TCRdb keeps only in-frame clonotypes and omits some of them. That table supplies the V and J calls and clone size; D and trimming were determined from the DNA. The sample shows over 85,000 clones, around 90% of them seen only once. After removal of 5 bases from V and 6 bases from J, the junction contained 7 bases not matched to a gene. Germline V lookup: CDR1 MGHRA, CDR2 YSYEKL. The length of the CDR3 is 15 residues. Followed longitudinally, the Seattle patients had been enrolled during active infection.

The V and J genes are TRBV4-1 and TRBJ1-5; 10 bases line up with TRBD1. The clonotype originates from a woman in her forties or fifties with COVID-19, enrolled during active disease. The source material was peripheral blood. In DNA, the CDR3 is TGCGCCAGCAGCAACCGGGACAGGGGTTTTCAGCCCCAGCATTTT. The encoded protein is CASSNRDRGFQPQHF.